The entry that follows covers one TCR beta chain sequence. The antigen is unknown. Amplification of TCR beta CDR3 regions used RNA as the template. The study used the HTBI primer set for a first-round RT-PCR of the TCR CDR3. TCRdb processed the multiplex PCR reads anew with MiXCR; each CDR3 protein has one entry. The sample lists about 840,000 distinct CDR3 sequences, roughly 40% seen once, with approximately 8.7% in the top ten. The sample is drawn from a study of T cells in Graves' hyperthyroidism and ophthalmopathy. General study results and limits: Most clonotypes that expanded in the thyroid above 0.001 also showed up in blood. Stable hyperthyroidism was separated from ophthalmopathy by a model based on 13 V-J features.

Germline CDR1 reads SGHAT; CDR2 reads FQNNGV. The V gene end was trimmed by 5 bases and the J gene end by 3 bases; junction bases not matched to a gene: 7. This CDR3 has 17 amino acids. The TCR was taken from a man between 18 and 29 years old with Graves' hyperthyroidism. Sequenced input: blood. This chain joins TRBV11-2 and TRBJ2-7, with 16 bases aligning to TRBD2. The CDR3 loop reads CASSAGTSGGAHYEQYF. The CDR3 DNA follows: TGTGCCAGCAGCGCTGGGACTAGCGGGGGGGCCCACTACGAGCAGTACTTC.